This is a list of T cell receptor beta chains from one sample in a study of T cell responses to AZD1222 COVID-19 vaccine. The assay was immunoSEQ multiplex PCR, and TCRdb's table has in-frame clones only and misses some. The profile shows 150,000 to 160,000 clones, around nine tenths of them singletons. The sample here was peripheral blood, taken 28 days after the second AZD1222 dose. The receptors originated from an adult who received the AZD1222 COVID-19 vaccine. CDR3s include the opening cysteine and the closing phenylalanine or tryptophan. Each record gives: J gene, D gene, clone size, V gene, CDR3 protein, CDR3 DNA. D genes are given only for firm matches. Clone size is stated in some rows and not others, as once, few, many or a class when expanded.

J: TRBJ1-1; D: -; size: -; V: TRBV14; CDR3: CASSLIDRLNTEAFF; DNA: TGTGCCAGCAGCCTGATCGACAGATTGAACACTGAAGCTTTCTTT
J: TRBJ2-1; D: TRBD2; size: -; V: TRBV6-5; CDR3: CASSYWAGGEQFF; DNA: TGTGCCAGCAGTTATTGGGCGGGAGGGGAGCAGTTCTTC
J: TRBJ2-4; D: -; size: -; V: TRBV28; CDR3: CASSFLRGGKNIQYF; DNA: TGTGCCAGCAGTTTTCTTCGGGGAGGCAAAAACATTCAGTACTTC
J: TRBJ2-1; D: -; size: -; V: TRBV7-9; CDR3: CASKRGGSSYNEQFF; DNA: TGTGCCAGTAAGAGAGGGGGAAGCTCCTACAATGAGCAGTTCTTC
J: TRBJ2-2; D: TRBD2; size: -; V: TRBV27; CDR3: CASRALPSGRVTGELFF; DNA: TGTGCCAGCAGGGCCCTCCCAAGCGGGAGGGTCACCGGGGAGCTGTTTTTT
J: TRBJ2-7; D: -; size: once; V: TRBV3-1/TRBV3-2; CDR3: CASSHPGGAPYEQYF; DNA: TGTGCCAGCAGCCACCCTGGGGGGGCCCCGTACGAGCAGTACTTC
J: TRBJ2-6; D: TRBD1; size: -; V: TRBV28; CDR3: CASSPQTGFSGANVLTF; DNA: TGTGCCAGCAGTCCTCAGACAGGGTTCTCTGGGGCCAACGTCCTGACTTTC
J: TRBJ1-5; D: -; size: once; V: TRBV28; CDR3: CASSPTYSLNQPQHF; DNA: TGTGCCAGCAGCCCCACCTACAGCCTCAATCAGCCCCAGCATTTT
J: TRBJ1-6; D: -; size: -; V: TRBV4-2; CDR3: CASSLDRWGNSPLHF; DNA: TGTGCCAGCAGCCTAGACAGGTGGGGAAATTCACCCCTCCACTTT
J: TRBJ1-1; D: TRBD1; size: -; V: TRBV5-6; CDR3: CASSLRTGMNTEAFF; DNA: TGTGCCAGCAGCTTAAGGACAGGGATGAACACTGAAGCTTTCTTT
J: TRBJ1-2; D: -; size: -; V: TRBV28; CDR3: CASTNRPLYGYTF; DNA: TGTGCCAGCACCAATCGGCCACTCTATGGCTACACCTTC
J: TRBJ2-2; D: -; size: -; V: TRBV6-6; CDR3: CASRTSTTAGELFF; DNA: TGTGCCAGCAGGACCTCGACTACCGCCGGGGAGCTGTTTTTT
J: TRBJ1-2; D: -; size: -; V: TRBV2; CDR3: CASSGGNNYGYTF; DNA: TGTGCCAGCAGCGGAGGAAATAACTATGGCTACACCTTC
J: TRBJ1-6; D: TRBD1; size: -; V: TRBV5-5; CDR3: CASKGGTGEGSPLHF; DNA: TGTGCCAGCAAAGGCGGGACAGGGGAAGGTTCACCCCTCCACTTT
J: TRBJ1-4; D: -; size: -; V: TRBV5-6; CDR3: CASSRANEKLFF; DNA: TGTGCCAGCAGCCGGGCAAATGAAAAACTGTTTTTT
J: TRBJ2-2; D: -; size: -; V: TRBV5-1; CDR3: CASSLGTAGELFF; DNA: TGCGCCAGCAGCTTGGGGACCGCCGGGGAGCTGTTTTTT
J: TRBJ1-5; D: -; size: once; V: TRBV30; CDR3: CAWSVMRDQPQHF; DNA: TGTGCCTGGAGTGTAATGAGGGATCAGCCCCAGCATTTT
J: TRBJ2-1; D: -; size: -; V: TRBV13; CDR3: CASSATNYNEQFF; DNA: TGTGCCAGCAGCGCTACAAATTACAATGAGCAGTTCTTC
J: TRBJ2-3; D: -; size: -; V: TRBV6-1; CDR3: CASSGGWGVGGASTDTQYF; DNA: TGTGCCAGCAGTGGGGGTTGGGGTGTTGGCGGGGCGAGCACAGATACGCAGTATTTT
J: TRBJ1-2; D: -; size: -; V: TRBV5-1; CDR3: CASSLGPADRESYTF; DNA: TGCGCCAGCAGCTTGGGACCGGCGGACCGGGAGAGCTACACCTTC
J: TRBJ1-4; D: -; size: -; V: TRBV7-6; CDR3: CASSPDTGESEKLFF; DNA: TGTGCCAGCAGCCCCGACACCGGGGAATCGGAAAAACTGTTTTTT
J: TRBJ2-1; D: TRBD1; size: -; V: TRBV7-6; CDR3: CASSKGQGTYNEQFF; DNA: TGTGCCAGCAGCAAGGGACAGGGTACCTACAATGAGCAGTTCTTC
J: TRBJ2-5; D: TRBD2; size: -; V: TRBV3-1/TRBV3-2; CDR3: CASSQGLAGVGETQYF; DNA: TGTGCCAGCAGCCAAGGGTTAGCGGGAGTAGGGGAGACCCAGTACTTC
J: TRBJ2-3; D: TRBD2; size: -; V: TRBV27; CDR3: CASSSAGFTDTQYF; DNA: TGTGCCAGCAGTTCAGCGGGGTTCACAGATACGCAGTATTTT
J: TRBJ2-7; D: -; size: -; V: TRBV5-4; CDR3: CASSFGQIEQYF; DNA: TGTGCCAGCAGCTTCGGGCAGATCGAGCAGTACTTC
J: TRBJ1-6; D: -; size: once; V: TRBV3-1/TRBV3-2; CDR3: CASSEGAGKFSPLHF; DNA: TGTGCCAGCAGCGAGGGAGCGGGGAAATTTTCACCCCTCCACTTT
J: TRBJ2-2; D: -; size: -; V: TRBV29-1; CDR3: CSVLWGWTGELFF; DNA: TGCAGCGTCCTTTGGGGGTGGACCGGGGAGCTGTTTTTT
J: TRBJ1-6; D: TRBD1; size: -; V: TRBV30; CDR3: CAWSGRDRGFSPLHF; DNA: TGTGCCTGGAGTGGACGGGACAGGGGTTTCTCACCCCTCCACTTT
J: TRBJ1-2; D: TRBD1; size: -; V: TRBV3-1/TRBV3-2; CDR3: CASSFSGTGGGYTF; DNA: TGTGCCAGCAGCTTCTCCGGGACAGGTGGGGGCTACACCTTC
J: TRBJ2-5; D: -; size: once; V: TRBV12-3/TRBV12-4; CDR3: CASSEDSGAQYF; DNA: TGTGCCAGCAGTGAGGACAGTGGCGCCCAGTACTTC
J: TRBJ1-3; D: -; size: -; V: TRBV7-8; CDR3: CASSLVDSRTGNTIYF; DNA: TGTGCCAGCAGCTTAGTAGATTCCCGAACTGGAAACACCATATATTTT
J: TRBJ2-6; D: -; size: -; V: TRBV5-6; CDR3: CASSLYGAGANVLTF; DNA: TGTGCCAGCAGCTTGTACGGGGCTGGGGCCAACGTCCTGACTTTC
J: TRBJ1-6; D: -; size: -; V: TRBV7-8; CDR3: CASSLGGRNNSPLHF; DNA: TGTGCCAGCAGCTTAGGGGGTCGAAATAATTCACCCCTCCACTTT
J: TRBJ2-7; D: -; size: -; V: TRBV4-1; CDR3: CASSPLRDRRGLYEQYF; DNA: TGCGCCAGCAGCCCCCTTCGCGACAGGCGGGGCCTCTACGAGCAGTACTTC
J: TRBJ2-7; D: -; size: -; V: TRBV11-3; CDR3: CASSLGANGYEQYF; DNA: TGTGCCAGCAGCTTAGGGGCAAATGGGTACGAGCAGTACTTC
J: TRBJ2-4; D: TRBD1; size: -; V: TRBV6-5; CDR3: CASSRTGVAKNIQYF; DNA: TGTGCCAGCAGCCGGACAGGGGTAGCCAAAAACATTCAGTACTTC
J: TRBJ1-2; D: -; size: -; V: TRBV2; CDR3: CASMSGIGGYTF; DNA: TGTGCCAGCATGTCAGGAATTGGTGGCTACACCTTC
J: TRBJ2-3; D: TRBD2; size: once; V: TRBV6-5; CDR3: CASSLTSGGGTDTQYF; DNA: TGTGCCAGCAGTTTGACTAGCGGGGGGGGTACAGATACGCAGTATTTT
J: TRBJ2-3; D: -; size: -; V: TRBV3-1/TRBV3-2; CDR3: CASSQPPPGSLGDTQYF; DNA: TGTGCCAGCAGCCAACCTCCCCCCGGATCTTTGGGAGATACGCAGTATTTT
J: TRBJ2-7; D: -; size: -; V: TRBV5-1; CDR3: CASSLDQRTQYF; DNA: TGCGCCAGCAGCTTGGATCAACGTACGCAGTACTTC
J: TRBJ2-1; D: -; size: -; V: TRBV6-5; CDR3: CASSYLRYNEQFF; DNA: TGTGCCAGCAGTTACTTACGATACAATGAGCAGTTCTTC